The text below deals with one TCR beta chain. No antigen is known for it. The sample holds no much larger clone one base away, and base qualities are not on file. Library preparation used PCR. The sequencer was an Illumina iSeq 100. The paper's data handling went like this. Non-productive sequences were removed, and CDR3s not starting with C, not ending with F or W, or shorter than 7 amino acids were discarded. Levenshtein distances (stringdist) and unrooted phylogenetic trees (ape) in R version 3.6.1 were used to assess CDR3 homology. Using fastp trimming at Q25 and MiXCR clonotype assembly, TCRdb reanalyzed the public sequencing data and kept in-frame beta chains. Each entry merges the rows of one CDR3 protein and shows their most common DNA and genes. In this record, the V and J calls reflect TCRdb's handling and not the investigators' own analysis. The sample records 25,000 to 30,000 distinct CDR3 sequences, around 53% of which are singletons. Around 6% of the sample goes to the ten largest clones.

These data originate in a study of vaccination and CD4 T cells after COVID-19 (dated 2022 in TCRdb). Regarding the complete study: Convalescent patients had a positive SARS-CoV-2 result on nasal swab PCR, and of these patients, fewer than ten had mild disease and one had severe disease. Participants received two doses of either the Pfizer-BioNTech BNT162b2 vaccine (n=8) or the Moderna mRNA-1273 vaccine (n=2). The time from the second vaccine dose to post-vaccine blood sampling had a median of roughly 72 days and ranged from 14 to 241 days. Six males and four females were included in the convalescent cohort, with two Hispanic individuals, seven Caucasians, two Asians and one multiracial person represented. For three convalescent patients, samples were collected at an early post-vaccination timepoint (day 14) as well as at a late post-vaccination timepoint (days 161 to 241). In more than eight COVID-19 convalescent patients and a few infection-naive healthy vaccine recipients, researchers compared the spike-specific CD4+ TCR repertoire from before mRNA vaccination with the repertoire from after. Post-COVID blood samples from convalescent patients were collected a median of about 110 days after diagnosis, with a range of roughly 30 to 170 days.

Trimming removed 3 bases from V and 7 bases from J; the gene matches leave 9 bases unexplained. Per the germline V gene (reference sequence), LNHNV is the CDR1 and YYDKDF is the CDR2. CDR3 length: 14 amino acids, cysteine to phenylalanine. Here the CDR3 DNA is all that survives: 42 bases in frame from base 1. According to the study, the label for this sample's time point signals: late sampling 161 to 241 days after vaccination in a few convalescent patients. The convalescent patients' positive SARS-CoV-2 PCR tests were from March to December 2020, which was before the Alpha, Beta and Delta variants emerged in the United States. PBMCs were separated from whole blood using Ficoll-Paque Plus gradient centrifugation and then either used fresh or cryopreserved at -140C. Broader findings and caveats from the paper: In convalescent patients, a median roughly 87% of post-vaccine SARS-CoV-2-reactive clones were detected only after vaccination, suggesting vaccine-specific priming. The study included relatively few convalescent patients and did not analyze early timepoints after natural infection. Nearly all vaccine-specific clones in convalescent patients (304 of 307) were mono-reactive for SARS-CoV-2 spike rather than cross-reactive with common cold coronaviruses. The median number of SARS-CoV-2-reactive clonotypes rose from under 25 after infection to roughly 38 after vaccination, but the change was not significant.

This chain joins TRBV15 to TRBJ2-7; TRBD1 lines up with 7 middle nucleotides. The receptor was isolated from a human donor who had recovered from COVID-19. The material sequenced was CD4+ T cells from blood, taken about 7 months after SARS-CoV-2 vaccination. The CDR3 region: CATSSRQGVGEQYF. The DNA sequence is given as TGTGCCACCAGCAGCCGACAGGGTGTCGGGGAGCAGTACTTC.